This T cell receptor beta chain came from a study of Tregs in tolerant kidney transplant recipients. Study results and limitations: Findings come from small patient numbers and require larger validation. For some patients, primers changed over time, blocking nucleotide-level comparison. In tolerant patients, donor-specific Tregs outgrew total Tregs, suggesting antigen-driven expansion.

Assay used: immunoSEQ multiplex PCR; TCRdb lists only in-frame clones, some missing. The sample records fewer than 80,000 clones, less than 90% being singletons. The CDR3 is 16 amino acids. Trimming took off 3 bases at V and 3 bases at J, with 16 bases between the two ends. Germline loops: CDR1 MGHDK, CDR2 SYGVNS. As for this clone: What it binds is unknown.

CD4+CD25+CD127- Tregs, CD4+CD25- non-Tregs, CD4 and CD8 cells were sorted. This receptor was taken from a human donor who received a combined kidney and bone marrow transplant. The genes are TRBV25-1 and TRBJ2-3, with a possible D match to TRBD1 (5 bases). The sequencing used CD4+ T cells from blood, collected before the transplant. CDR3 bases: TGTGCCAGCAGTGACCCCCGTGGGGCAAGGACAGATACGCAGTATTTT. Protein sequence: CASSDPRGARTDTQYF.